One and the same sample provided the 14 T cell receptor beta chains below, sequenced in a study of cytomegalovirus exposure and HLA in healthy donors. 13 Jbeta primers and 60 Vbeta primers were used for the PCR. The repertoire was sequenced with immunoSEQ multiplex PCR; TCRdb's copy has only in-frame clones and lacks some. The sample consists of some 190,000 clones, around 85% of them appearing once. Sequenced input: PBMCs. Receptor source: a boy under 10 years old in good health and CMV-seronegative.

The chain combines TRBV6-6 with TRBJ2-1; 10 bases are shared with TRBD2. Germline loops: CDR1 MNHNY, CDR2 SVGAGI (reference sequence). The CDR3 is 15 amino acids. The J segment lost 6 bases and the V segment lost 7 bases, leaving 9 bases of the junction unmatched. CDR3 in DNA: TGTGCCAGCAAGAGTAGCGGGGGGCCTGTCAATGAGCAGTTCTTC. This encodes CASKSSGGPVNEQFF.

The J gene is TRBJ2-1, the V gene TRBV5-1, with a possible D match to TRBD1 (5 bases). The V and J ends lost 0 bases and 7 bases respectively, with 11 bases between them. The CDR3 totals 14 residues. In germline, CDR1 is SGHRS, CDR2 YFSETQ. The CDR3 bases are TGCGCCAGCAGCTTGGGGCAGGGTAGGAATGAGCAGTTCTTC. It codes for CASSLGQGRNEQFF. Together with reference TRBV5-1 and TRBJ2-1, the CDR3 gives the full variable domain: KAGVTQTPRYLIKTRGQQVTLSCSPISGHRSVSWYQQTPGQGLQFLFEYFSETQRNKGNFPGRFSGRQFSNSRSEMNVSTLELGDSALYLCASSLGQGRNEQFFGPGTRLTVL.

The chain couples TRBV11-2 to TRBJ2-1; weak D call: TRBD1 (5 bases). The CDR3 contains 14 residues. CDR1 is SGHAT, CDR2 FQNNGV, per germline. With 4 bases removed from V and 8 bases from J, the gap between germline ends came to 15 bases. The CDR3 DNA is TGTGCCAGCAGCTATCCCGCCTGGGGCGATGAGCAGTTCTTC. This translates into CASSYPAWGDEQFF.

The chain is built from TRBV9 and TRBJ2-1; 8 positions match TRBD2. CDR3 length equals 19 residues. CDR1 is SGDLS and CDR2 is YYNGEE in the germline V gene. The V and J ends lost 1 base and 4 bases, in that order; junction bases with no gene match: 16. This CDR3 is CASSVSLLYGERGYNEQFF. The DNA of the CDR3 is TGTGCCAGCAGCGTATCCCTACTTTACGGGGAGCGGGGGTACAATGAGCAGTTCTTC.

The chain uses TRBV6-1 and TRBJ2-6, with a tentative D call TRBD1 (5 bases). Trimming pared 2 bases from V and 0 bases from J, leaving 14 bases between. CDR3 length equals 18 residues. CDR1 and CDR2 from the germline V gene are MNHNS and SASEGT. The CDR3 loop reads CASSELGRVLSGANVLTF. In DNA form, the CDR3 reads TGTGCCAGCAGTGAACTTGGCAGGGTTCTCTCTGGGGCCAACGTCCTGACTTTC.

The V call is TRBV4-1, the J call TRBJ2-1; 8 positions agree with TRBD1. The CDR3 sequence is 17 residues long. V dropped 3 bases and J dropped 7; count of bases not matched to a gene: 14. Germline-derived CDR1 and CDR2 are MGHRA and YSYEKL. Written as DNA, the CDR3 is TGCGCCAGCAGCCACCGACAGGGGTTTTTGTATAAGAATGAGCAGTTCTTC. Translation: CASSHRQGFLYKNEQFF.

The chain combines TRBV5-1 with TRBJ1-6; tentatively, D is TRBD1 (5 bases). The ends were cut back, 0 bases at V and 7 bases at J, with 8 bases in the middle. The CDR3 spans 14 residues. CDR1 is SGHRS and CDR2 is YFSETQ in the germline V gene. In DNA form, the CDR3 reads TGCGCCAGCAGCTTGGAAGGGGTCAATTCACCCCTCCACTTT. This codes for CASSLEGVNSPLHF.

The rearrangement links TRBV11-2 to TRBJ1-3; 9 bases line up with TRBD1. The trim removed 1 base at V and 8 bases at J, leaving 0 bases unmatched. The CDR3 is 13 residues long. CDR1 SGHAT and CDR2 FQNNGV come from the germline V gene. CDR3 DNA: TGTGCCAGCAGCTTAGGACAGGGGGACACCATATATTTT. This sequence encodes CASSLGQGDTIYF. The full variable domain, completed using reference TRBV11-2 and TRBJ1-3, is EAGVAQSPRYKIIEKRQSVAFWCNPISGHATLYWYQQILGQGPKLLIQFQNNGVVDDSQLPKDRFSAERLKGVDSTLKIQPAKLEDSAVYLCASSLGQGDTIYFGEGSWLTVV.

This clone came up a few times. The chain has TRBV5-8 and TRBJ2-3; D possibly corresponds to TRBD1 (5 bases). Germline CDR1 and CDR2: SGHTS and YDEGEE. This CDR3 is 13 amino acids long. V was shortened by 0 bases and J by 3 bases, with 5 bases between the two germline ends. CDR3 bases: TGTGCCAGCAGCTTGGGACAGACAGATACGCAGTATTTT. Translation: CASSLGQTDTQYF.

The V call is TRBV18, the J call TRBJ2-2; maybe TRBD2 (5 bases). V was pared by 0 bases and J by 4 bases, with 15 bases between. The CDR3 contains 17 residues. Germline loops: CDR1 KGHSH, CDR2 LQKENI. CDR3 in DNA: TGTGCCAGCTCACCACCGGCGACACGAGGGTCCACCGGGGAGCTGTTTTTT. Encoded protein: CASSPPATRGSTGELFF.

The V gene is TRBV30, the J gene TRBJ1-4, with 9 bases lining up with TRBD1. Looked up from germline, CDR1 is GTSNPN and CDR2 is SVGIG (reference sequence). CDR3 length equals 12 residues. Unmatched junction bases numbered 5, after V lost 7 bases and J lost 8 bases. CDR3 amino acids: CAFRDRDEKLFF. CDR3 sequence (DNA): TGTGCCTTCCGGGACAGGGACGAAAAACTGTTTTTT.

The chain joins TRBV4-2 to TRBJ1-1, with a possible D match to TRBD1 (6 bases). The CDR3 is 13 residues long. V lost 3 bases to trimming and J lost 8 bases, with 13 bases between them. From germline, CDR1 is LGHNA and CDR2 YNFKEQ. The DNA for the CDR3 is TGTGCCAGCAGCCAGGGGGCGCAGAGAGAAGCTTTCTTT. Protein sequence: CASSQGAQREAFF.

This clone showed up just once. CDR3 residues: CASSLGGGPTTNEKLFF. CDR3 DNA sequence: TGCGCCAGCAGCCTCGGGGGGGGGCCTACAACTAATGAAAAACTGTTTTTT. The chain joins TRBV5-1 to TRBJ1-4; D perhaps matches TRBD1 (6 bases). Trimming took off 4 bases at V and 0 bases at J, with 16 bases between the two ends. The CDR3 is 17 residues long. The germline gives CDR1 SGHRS, CDR2 YFSETQ.

This chain joins TRBV5-1 and TRBJ2-7; the D gene is possibly TRBD2 (6 bases). This CDR3 has 15 amino acids. Germline CDR1 reads SGHRS; CDR2 reads YFSETQ. V was shortened by 0 bases and J by 2 bases, with 12 bases between the two germline ends. Here the CDR3 reads CASSLGTSSPYEQYF. The CDR3 DNA is TGCGCCAGCAGCTTGGGTACTAGCAGTCCCTACGAGCAGTACTTC.